This T cell receptor (beta chain) is drawn from a study of vaccination and CD4 T cells after COVID-19. Germline CDR1 reads DFQATT; CDR2 reads SNEGSKA (reference sequence). Trimming at V came to 2 bases and at J to 4 bases, leaving 17 bases not matched to a gene. The CDR3 has 18 amino acids. MiXCR was run by TCRdb on the PCR reads, yielding one entry per CDR3 protein. The table shows roughly 14,000 distinct CDR3 sequences, with approximately 69% occurring only once. This chain joins TRBV20-1 and TRBJ2-7; TRBD2 matches at 10 bases. This TCR was sampled from a human donor who had recovered from COVID-19. The sample in question was CD4+ T cells from blood, obtained after SARS-CoV-2 vaccination. DNA of the CDR3: TGCAGTGCTAGACCCTACGTGAGGCTAGCGGGAGAAGTTTACGAGCAGTACTTC. Translation: CSARPYVRLAGEVYEQYF.